A single T cell receptor (beta chain) is shown here with its context. Its antigen is not identified. This specimen belongs to a study of early stage breast cancer tumors. Across the whole study: Each sample averaged approximately 9.7-fold read coverage. Study outcomes and limitations: Compared with adjacent normal breast, tumors showed around 2.7-fold denser, more clonal T cells. Most shared enriched TCRB sequences were commonly generated ones. In about 90% of the 16 patients, blood comparison separated tumor from normal breast.

This CDR3 has 16 amino acids. The V gene's germline CDR1 is SGHVS and CDR2 FQNEAQ. The trim removed 4 bases at V and 3 bases at J, leaving 8 bases unmatched. Profiled with immunoSEQ multiplex PCR; TCRdb holds only in-frame clones, not every one. Among 25,000 to 35,000 clones listed, 74% were seen once. The chain employs TRBV7-8 and TRBJ2-2; TRBD1 aligns across 7 bases. Sequenced material: blood. This clonotype originated in a person aged 35 to 50 with breast cancer. The CDR3 DNA reads TGTGCCAGCAGCTCAACAGGGGTCCGGGACACCGGGGAGCTGTTTTTT. This translates into CASSSTGVRDTGELFF.